The rows below give T cell receptor beta chains drawn from one sample of a study of cytomegalovirus exposure and HLA in healthy donors. Repertoires were generated with immunoSEQ multiplex PCR, while TCRdb's copy carries only in-frame clones and drops some. Of 200,000 to 300,000 clones in the sample, more than 70% were seen once. The specimen was PBMCs. These TCRs come from a boy younger than 18 in good health and CMV-seronegative. Each CDR3 is given with its conserved first and last residue. The D gene is left open where the match is weak. Size tells how often a clone was seen (once, few, many) or the class of an expanded clone, and some rows leave it out.

NA | TRBJ1-5 | TRBV18 | 13 | NA | TGTGCCAGCTCCTTTGGGGTCCAGGGGCCCCAGCATTTT | CASSFGVQGPQHF
once | TRBJ1-2 | TRBV19 | 15 | NA | TGTGCCAGTAGTATAGGAGGAGTTTTAAACTATGGCTACACCTTC | CASSIGGVLNYGYTF
NA | TRBJ2-1 | TRBV11-3 | 14 | NA | TGTGCCAGCAGCTTCCAGAGGTCCTACAATGAGCAGTTCTTC | CASSFQRSYNEQFF
NA | TRBJ2-3 | TRBV27 | 14 | NA | TGTGCCAGCAGTTTTAACCCTATCACAGATACGCAGTATTTT | CASSFNPITDTQYF
NA | TRBJ1-6 | TRBV5-4 | 14 | NA | TGTGCCAGCAGCGAGGACACCTATAATTCACCCCTCCACTTT | CASSEDTYNSPLHF
NA | TRBJ2-2 | TRBV2 | 15 | TRBD2 | TGTGCCAGCAGGGACCTAGCGGGAGGTCGGGGGGAGCTGTTTTTT | CASRDLAGGRGELFF
few | TRBJ1-4 | TRBV6-1 | 15 | NA | TGTGCCAGCAGTGAAGTGTCAGGGATGTATGAAAAACTGTTTTTT | CASSEVSGMYEKLFF
NA | TRBJ2-1 | TRBV5-1 | 16 | NA | TGCGCCAGCAGACTTGACCCGGGGAGCATCTACAATGAGCAGTTCTTC | CASRLDPGSIYNEQFF
NA | TRBJ2-1 | TRBV7-6 | 16 | TRBD2 | TGTGCCAGCAGCCCCCTCCCGCTAGCGGGAGGCAATGAGCAGTTCTTC | CASSPLPLAGGNEQFF
few | TRBJ2-7 | TRBV5-1 | 15 | NA | TGCGCCAGCAGCTTGGTGGGAGGACCTACCTACGAGCAGTACTTC | CASSLVGGPTYEQYF
NA | TRBJ2-1 | TRBV29-1 | 13 | NA | TGCAGCGTAAGAGGACAGTTATACAATGAGCAGTTCTTC | CSVRGQLYNEQFF
NA | TRBJ1-1 | TRBV15 | 13 | NA | TGTGCCACCAGCAACCGCCGAGGGTTTAGAGCTTTCTTT | CATSNRRGFRAFF
NA | TRBJ1-4 | TRBV29-1 | 15 | TRBD1 | TGCAGCGTTGAAAGTAGGGACAGGGCGGATGAAAAACTGTTTTTT | CSVESRDRADEKLFF
NA | TRBJ2-7 | TRBV11-3 | 14 | NA | TGTGCCAGCAGCTTAAGGACAACGAGGCGCGAGCAGTACTTC | CASSLRTTRREQYF
NA | TRBJ2-1 | TRBV19 | 15 | NA | TGTGCCAGTAGTTTCGGGACTCCCTTGGGCAATGAGCAGTTCTTC | CASSFGTPLGNEQFF
NA | TRBJ1-1 | TRBV4-2 | 16 | NA | TGTGCCAGCAGCCAAGAATTATTTTGGACAGAAGCTGAAGCTTTCTTT | CASSQELFWTEAEAFF
once | TRBJ2-1 | TRBV4-2 | 16 | NA | TGTGCCAGCAGCCAAGATTCCGGGATATATGGGGAAAAGCAGTTCTTC | CASSQDSGIYGEKQFF
few | TRBJ2-1 | TRBV11-3 | 13 | TRBD2 | TGTGCCAGCGGACTAGCGGCCTACAATGAGCAGTTCTTC | CASGLAAYNEQFF
NA | TRBJ2-5 | TRBV5-1 | 17 | TRBD2 | TGCGCCAGCAGCTTGGGTAGCGGGACCTACCGTTTAGAGACCCAGTACTTC | CASSLGSGTYRLETQYF
few | TRBJ1-3 | TRBV6-6 | 13 | TRBD1 | TGTGCCAGCAGTCAGGGGACAGGGGGTTTCGTATATTTT | CASSQGTGGFVYF
NA | TRBJ2-7 | TRBV29-1 | 15 | TRBD1 | TGCAGCGCACTTCCAACCGGGACAGGCCCCTACGAGCAGTACTTC | CSALPTGTGPYEQYF
NA | TRBJ2-5 | TRBV11-3 | 17 | TRBD2 | TGTGCCAGCAGCTCGTCATCGGGAGCGGGGGATCGAGAGACCCAGTACTTC | CASSSSSGAGDRETQYF
NA | TRBJ1-4 | TRBV9 | 15 | TRBD1 | TGTGCCAGCAGCTTCCGACAGGGGGGGAATGAAAAACTGTTTTTT | CASSFRQGGNEKLFF
NA | TRBJ1-2 | TRBV5-1 | 13 | NA | TGCGCCAGCAGCTTGGACAGGCTCTATGGCTACACCTTC | CASSLDRLYGYTF
NA | TRBJ1-3 | TRBV30 | 14 | TRBD1 | TGTGCCTGGAGAGACAGGGTGTCTGGAAACACCATATATTTT | CAWRDRVSGNTIYF
NA | TRBJ2-1 | TRBV7-2 | 15 | TRBD2 | TGTGCCAGCAGCTTATTAGCGGGGGCCTACAATGAGCAGTTCTTC | CASSLLAGAYNEQFF
NA | TRBJ2-7 | TRBV7-2 | 13 | NA | TGTGCCAGCAGCGTCGGGAGCTCCTACGAGCAGTACTTC | CASSVGSSYEQYF
NA | TRBJ1-5 | TRBV4-1 | 16 | NA | TGCGCCAGCAGCCAAGCTGTGCGGGAGTCAAATCAGCCCCAGCATTTT | CASSQAVRESNQPQHF
few | TRBJ2-2 | TRBV11-2 | 18 | TRBD2 | TGTGCCAGCAGCCATTCTCCGGGACTAGCGGAGAACACCGGGGAGCTGTTTTTT | CASSHSPGLAENTGELFF
NA | TRBJ2-5 | TRBV5-1 | 15 | NA | TGCGCCAGCAGCTTGGCAGGGGCGTTACGAGAGACCCAGTACTTC | CASSLAGALRETQYF
NA | TRBJ2-7 | TRBV10-3 | 13 | TRBD2 | TGTGCCAGTACTAGCGGGGACGGTTTGGGGCAGTACTTC | CASTSGDGLGQYF
NA | TRBJ2-4 | TRBV11-3 | 13 | TRBD2 | TGTGCCAGCAGCTTAGCGGCTAGCGGCCTTCAGTACTTC | CASSLAASGLQYF
NA | TRBJ2-7 | TRBV5-1 | 17 | NA | TGCGCCAGCAGCTCGGTCTTTTCCGGGACTTATTCCTACGAGCAGTACTTC | CASSSVFSGTYSYEQYF
NA | TRBJ1-1 | TRBV4-1 | 15 | TRBD1 | TGCGCCAGCAGCCAATCGACAGGGTGGAAACCTGAAGCTTTCTTT | CASSQSTGWKPEAFF
NA | TRBJ1-4 | TRBV18 | 14 | TRBD1 | TGTGCCAGCTCGGAGGGACAGGGGAATGAAAAACTGTTTTTT | CASSEGQGNEKLFF
NA | TRBJ1-6 | TRBV5-4 | 18 | TRBD1 | TGTGCCAGCAGCCCGCCGGGGGGGGAGGGGGCATTGGATTCACCCCTCCACTTT | CASSPPGGEGALDSPLHF